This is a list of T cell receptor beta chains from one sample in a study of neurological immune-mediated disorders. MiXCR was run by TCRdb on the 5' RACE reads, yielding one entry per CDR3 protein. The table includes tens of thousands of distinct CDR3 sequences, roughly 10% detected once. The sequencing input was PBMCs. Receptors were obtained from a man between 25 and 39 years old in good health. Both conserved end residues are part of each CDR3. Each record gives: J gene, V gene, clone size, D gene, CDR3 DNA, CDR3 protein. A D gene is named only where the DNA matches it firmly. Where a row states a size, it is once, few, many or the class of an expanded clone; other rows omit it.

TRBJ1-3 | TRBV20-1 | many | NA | TGCAGTGCTCCTCGGGGCTCTGGAAACACCATATATTTT | CSAPRGSGNTIYF
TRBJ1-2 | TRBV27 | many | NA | TGTGCCAGCAGTTTAAGGGGGGACTACTATGGCTACACCTTC | CASSLRGDYYGYTF
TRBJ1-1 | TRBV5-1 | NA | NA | TGCGCCAGCAGCGCCGGGAAATTGGGGGACGCTGAAGCTTTCTTT | CASSAGKLGDAEAFF
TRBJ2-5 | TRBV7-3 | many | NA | TGTGCCAGCAGCTTAGTTACAGGCCGACAAGAGACCCAGTACTTC | CASSLVTGRQETQYF
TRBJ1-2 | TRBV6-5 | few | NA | TGTGCCAGCAGTTACAATAGCCTTTCGGCTGGCTACACCTTC | CASSYNSLSAGYTF
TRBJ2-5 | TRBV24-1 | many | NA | TGTGCCACCAGTGATTTTATCGGAGAGACCCAGTACTTC | CATSDFIGETQYF
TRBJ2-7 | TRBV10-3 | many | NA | TGTGCCCTCCGCGAGGGACCCAACGGCGAGCAGTACTTC | CALREGPNGEQYF
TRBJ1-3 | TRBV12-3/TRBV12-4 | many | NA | TGTGCCAGCAGTTCCGCCTCTGGAAACACCATATATTTT | CASSSASGNTIYF
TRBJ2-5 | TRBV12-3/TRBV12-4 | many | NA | TGTGCCAGCAGTTCCTTTAACCTCCGGACAGAGTACCAAGAGACCCAGTACTTC | CASSSFNLRTEYQETQYF
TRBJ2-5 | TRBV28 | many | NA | TGTGCCAGCAGTTTCCATGGGGGCGGTCAAGAGACCCAGTACTTC | CASSFHGGGQETQYF
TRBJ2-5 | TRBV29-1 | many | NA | TGCAGCGTTGATGGGGGGCGAGAGACCCAGTACTTC | CSVDGGRETQYF
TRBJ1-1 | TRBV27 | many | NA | TGTGCCAGCAGTATCCTCCCGGGGGCGAACACTGAAGCTTTCTTT | CASSILPGANTEAFF
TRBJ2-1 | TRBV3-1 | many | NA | TGTGCCAGCAGCCAAGGATGGGGTGAGCAGTTCTTC | CASSQGWGEQFF
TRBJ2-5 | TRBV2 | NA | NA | TGTGCCAGCAGTGAAGCACCGGAGACCCAGTACTTC | CASSEAPETQYF